This entry lists 12 T cell receptor beta chains sequenced from one sample in a study of T-cell memory formation after mild COVID-19. TCRdb reprocessed the 5' RACE reads via MiXCR and lists one record per CDR3 protein. This sample has about 120,000 distinct CDR3 sequences, with approximately 15% found just once. The material sequenced was PBMCs or a T cell subset sorted from them (not recorded which). These receptors were taken from an adult woman who had mild COVID-19 (a few samples of this study predate the infection). Cell type and time point are not known.

The CDR3 DNA reads TGTGCCAGCAGTCGACAGGGTGGGGGCTATGGCTACACCTTC. Residues: CASSRQGGGYGYTF. This chain connects TRBV2 to TRBJ1-2, with 7 positions matching TRBD1. CDR3 length: 14 residues. J lost 4 bases, V lost 5 bases, and 7 bases had no gene match. From germline, CDR1 is SNHLY and CDR2 FYNNEI.

This clonotype was observed a few times. The chain has TRBV5-8 and TRBJ1-5; D is unresolved. CDR1 and CDR2 from the germline V gene are SGHTS and YDEGEE. V shed 1 base and J shed 0 bases, with 5 bases lying between them. CDR3 size: 14 residues. The CDR3 DNA follows: TGTGCCAGCAGCTTGCCTTATAGCAATCAGCCCCAGCATTTT. Protein sequence: CASSLPYSNQPQHF.

The V call is TRBV29-1, the J call TRBJ2-7, with TRBD1 matching 8 bases. The germline V gene encodes CDR1 SQVTM and CDR2 ANQGSEA. The V gene end was trimmed by 6 bases and the J gene end by 0 bases; junction bases not matched to a gene: 4. The CDR3 consists of 13 residues. This CDR3 reads CSVRQGSSYEQYF. CDR3 bases: TGCAGCGTCCGACAGGGGTCCTCCTACGAGCAGTACTTC.

This chain connects TRBV5-1 to TRBJ2-7; D might be TRBD1 or TRBD2, each matching 5 bases. Deletions cut 3 bases from V and 3 bases from J, with 16 bases between. Per germline, CDR1 SGHRS and CDR2 YFSETQ. The length of the CDR3 is 15 residues. CDR3 amino acids: CASSSYGAPLYEQYF. The CDR3 coding sequence is TGCGCCAGCAGCTCCTACGGGGCACCCCTCTACGAGCAGTACTTC.

This clonotype occurred a few times. The chain couples TRBV20-1 to TRBJ2-1; either TRBD1 or TRBD2 may fit D (5 bases each). CDR3 length: 16 residues. The germline gives CDR1 DFQATT, CDR2 SNEGSKA (reference sequence). The V gene lost 2 bases and the J gene lost 0 bases, with 14 bases spanning the gap. CDR3 coding DNA: TGCAGTGCTAGATCGGGGCAGGGAAGCTCCTACAATGAGCAGTTCTTC. Amino acid sequence: CSARSGQGSSYNEQFF.

The sample holds a few counts of this clonotype. The chain uses TRBV9 and TRBJ1-2; no definite D call. CDR1 is SGDLS and CDR2 is YYNGEE in the germline V gene. With 0 bases removed from V and 8 bases from J, the gap between germline ends came to 20 bases. The CDR3 spans 16 residues. The CDR3 spells CASSVGGPGSRTGYTF. CDR3 coding DNA: TGTGCCAGCAGCGTAGGAGGTCCCGGGTCCCGGACGGGCTACACCTTC.

This clonotype was detected only a few times. The rearrangement uses TRBV5-1 and TRBJ1-5, with D maybe TRBD1 (6 bases). This CDR3 is built from 17 residues. The germline gives CDR1 SGHRS, CDR2 YFSETQ. V gave up 0 bases and J gave up 3 bases, with 16 bases separating them. The CDR3 DNA is TGCGCCAGCAGCTTGGGGACAGATGGCCCCACCAATCAGCCCCAGCATTTT. It yields the protein CASSLGTDGPTNQPQHF.

This clonotype occurred a few times. This sequence joins TRBV29-1 and TRBJ1-2; TRBD1 aligns across 7 bases. Trimming at V came to 4 bases and at J to 6 bases, leaving 5 bases not matched to a gene. CDR1 and CDR2 (germline): SQVTM, ANQGSEA. The CDR3 is 12 residues long. DNA for the CDR3: TGCAGCGTTGGACAGGGAACGCATGGCTACACCTTC. This translates into CSVGQGTHGYTF.

By sample share, this clonotype is medium-sized. The CDR3, as DNA: TGTGCCAGCCTCCGAACACCCTCCGGAGATACGCAGTATTTT. It yields the protein CASLRTPSGDTQYF. This chain links TRBV2 with TRBJ2-3, with D uncertain. This CDR3 is built from 14 residues. The germline CDR1 and CDR2 sequences are SNHLY and FYNNEI. V lost 8 bases and J lost 5, with 17 bases in between. The full variable domain, completed using reference TRBV2 and TRBJ2-3, is EPEVTQTPSHQVTQMGQEVILRCVPISNHLYFYWYRQILGQKVEFLVSFYNNEISEKSEIFDDQFSVERPDGSNFTLKIRSTKLEDSAMYFCASLRTPSGDTQYFGPGTRLTVL.

This clonotype showed up just a few times. This rearrangement joins TRBV7-9 to TRBJ2-7; D might be TRBD1 (6 bases). CDR1 SEHNR and CDR2 FQNEAQ come from the germline V gene (reference sequence). V lost 5 bases and J 5 bases, leaving 16 bases between the germline ends. This CDR3 contains 14 residues. CDR3 region: CASSHPGTNNEQYF. Written as DNA, the CDR3 is TGTGCCAGCAGCCACCCCGGGACAAATAACGAGCAGTACTTC. The whole variable domain, remainder taken from reference TRBV7-9 and TRBJ2-7, is DTGVSQNPRHKITKRGQNVTFRCDPISEHNRLYWYRQTLGQGPEFLTYFQNEAQLEKSRLLSDRFSAERPKGSFSTLEIQRTEQGDSAMYLCASSHPGTNNEQYFGPGTRLTVT.

This sequence joins TRBV7-9 and TRBJ2-3, with TRBD2 identical over 9 bases. Trimming at V came to 4 bases and at J to 1 base, leaving 6 bases not matched to a gene. CDR3 length: 16 amino acids. In germline, CDR1 is SEHNR, CDR2 FQNEAQ (reference sequence). The CDR3 region has the DNA TGTGCCAGCAGCTCCAACCCTAGCGGGGGCACAGATACGCAGTATTTT. Its translation: CASSSNPSGGTDTQYF.

This clonotype was counted only a few times. V is TRBV2 and J is TRBJ2-2, with D unresolved. This CDR3 has 13 amino acids. Germline V gene sequence: CDR1 SNHLY, CDR2 FYNNEI. Trimming cost V 1 base and J 5 bases, with 5 bases left between them. DNA of the CDR3: TGTGCCAGCAGTGAAGAACAGACCGGGGAGCTGTTTTTT. This translates into CASSEEQTGELFF.